This T cell receptor (beta chain) was recovered during a study of Ad26.COV2.S vaccination and SARS-CoV-2 variants. Note on this clone: Its antigen is undetermined.

The treatment: some 19 received Ad26.COV2.S at low or high dose, single or two shots; roughly 5 received placebo; per-sample allocation not given. Day 63 following the first vaccine or placebo injection was when the samples were taken. Only in-frame clones appear in the TCRdb table, and some are missing; sequencing was by immunoSEQ multiplex PCR. The table lists about 440,000 clones, 90% of them singletons, with less than 4.5% in the top ten. Study-wide findings and caveats: Post-vaccination breadth of spike-specific CD8+ and CD4+ T cell responses was reportedly substantial. Spike-specific TCR breadth in vaccine recipients exceeded that seen in placebo recipients.

Germline CDR1 reads KGHSH; CDR2 reads LQKENI. The CDR3 has 15 residues. Trimming cost V 3 bases and J 3 bases, with 12 bases left between them. The genes are TRBV18 and TRBJ2-1; D might be TRBD1 or TRBD2, each matching 5 bases. The sequence came from a person aged 18-65 years who received the Ad26.COV2.S COVID-19 vaccine or a placebo. The specimen comprised peripheral blood, sampled in a trial of Ad26.COV2.S vaccine versus placebo. CDR3: CASSPPGPNYNEQFF. The CDR3 coding sequence is TGTGCCAGCTCACCCCCGGGACCGAACTACAATGAGCAGTTCTTC.